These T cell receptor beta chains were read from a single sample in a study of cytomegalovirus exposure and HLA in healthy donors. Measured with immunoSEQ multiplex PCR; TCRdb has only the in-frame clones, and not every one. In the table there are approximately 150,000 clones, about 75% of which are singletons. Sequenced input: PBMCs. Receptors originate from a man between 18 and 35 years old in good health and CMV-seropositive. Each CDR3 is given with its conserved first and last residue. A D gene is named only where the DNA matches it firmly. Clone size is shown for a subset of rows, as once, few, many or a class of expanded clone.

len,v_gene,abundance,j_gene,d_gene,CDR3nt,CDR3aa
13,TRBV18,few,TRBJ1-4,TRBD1,TGTGCCAGCTCTCCGGACAGGTCGGGATTGCTGTTTTTT,CASSPDRSGLLFF
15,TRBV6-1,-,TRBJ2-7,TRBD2,TGTGCCAGCATTTTGTCGGTAGCGGGGGTGGGCGAGCAGTACTTC,CASILSVAGVGEQYF
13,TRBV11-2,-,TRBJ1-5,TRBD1,TGTGCCAGCAGCCAGGACAGGGATCAGCCCCAGCATTTT,CASSQDRDQPQHF
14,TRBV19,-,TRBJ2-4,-,TGTGCCAGTAGTAGAGCTCTAGCCAAAAACATTCAGTACTTC,CASSRALAKNIQYF
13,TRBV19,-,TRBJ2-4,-,TGTGCCAGTTTGGGACAACAAAGGGACATTCAGTACTTC,CASLGQQRDIQYF
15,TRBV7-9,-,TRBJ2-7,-,TGTGCCAGCAGCACCTTTACTAGTTTTGCTGGCGAGCAGTACTTC,CASSTFTSFAGEQYF
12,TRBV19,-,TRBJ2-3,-,TGTGCCAGTAGTATTTCTGTAGATACGCAGTATTTT,CASSISVDTQYF
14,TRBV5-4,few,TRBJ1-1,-,TGTGCCAGCAGCTTGAGAGATATGAACACTGAAGCTTTCTTT,CASSLRDMNTEAFF
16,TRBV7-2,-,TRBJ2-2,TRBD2,TGTGCCAGCAGCTTAGCGGGAGGGCCGAACACCGGGGAGCTGTTTTTT,CASSLAGGPNTGELFF
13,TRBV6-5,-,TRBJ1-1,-,TGTGCCAGCAGAAGCGGGACATCAGTACAAAGGTTCTTT,CASRSGTSVQRFF
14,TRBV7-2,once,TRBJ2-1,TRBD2,TGTGCCAGCAGCTTAGAACTAGCGGGAGGAGAGCAGTTCTTC,CASSLELAGGEQFF
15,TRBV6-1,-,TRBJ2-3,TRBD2,TGTGCCAGCAGACAGGGCGGACTAGCGGGTGATACGCAGTATTTT,CASRQGGLAGDTQYF
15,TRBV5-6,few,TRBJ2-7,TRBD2,TGTGCCAGCAGCGTATTGGGGACGGGGGGAAACGAGCAGTACTTC,CASSVLGTGGNEQYF
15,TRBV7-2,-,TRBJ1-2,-,TGTGCCAGCAGCGCCCTGGCGGATACAAACTATGGCTACACCTTC,CASSALADTNYGYTF
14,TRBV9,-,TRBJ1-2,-,TGTGCCAGCAGCGGGGGGCGGGAGAACTATGGCTACACCTTC,CASSGGRENYGYTF
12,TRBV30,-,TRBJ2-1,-,TGTGCCTGGAGTCTATTCGAGCGGTCACAGTTCTTC,CAWSLFERSQFF
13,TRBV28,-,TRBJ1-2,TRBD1,TGTGCCAGCAGTTTAGGACAGGGGATTGGCTACACCTTC,CASSLGQGIGYTF
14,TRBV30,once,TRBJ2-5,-,TGTGCCTGGAGTGTTTGGCAGGGGCAAGAGACCCAGTACTTC,CAWSVWQGQETQYF
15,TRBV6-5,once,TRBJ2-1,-,TGTGCCAGCACTCGGATCCATCAACTAAACAATGAGCAGTTCTTC,CASTRIHQLNNEQFF
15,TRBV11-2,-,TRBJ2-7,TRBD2,TGTGCCAGCAGCGCGACTAGCGGGTTATCCTACGAGCAGTACTTC,CASSATSGLSYEQYF
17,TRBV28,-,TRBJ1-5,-,TGTGCCAGCAGTTCTGAATTTGGGGCGCGTAGCAATCAGCCCCAGCATTTT,CASSSEFGARSNQPQHF
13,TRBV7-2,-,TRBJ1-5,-,TGTGCCAGCACGGCAGGGATCGGTCAGCCCCAGCATTTT,CASTAGIGQPQHF
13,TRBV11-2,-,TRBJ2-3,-,TGTGCCAGCACCCCAGAGCTAGAAGATACGCAGTATTTT,CASTPELEDTQYF
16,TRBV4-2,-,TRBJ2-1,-,TGTGCCAGCAGGCAAGGGGTAGGACTACAGGCAGGTGAGCAGTTCTTC,CASRQGVGLQAGEQFF
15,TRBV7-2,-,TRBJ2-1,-,TGTGCCAGCAGGGGGAGTTCCATGGCGCGGAATGAGCAGTTCTTC,CASRGSSMARNEQFF